A single sample gave rise to the 2 T cell receptor beta chains below, sequenced in a study of human T cells and chemical hapten exposure. TCRdb itself ran the RACE reads through MiXCR, one entry per CDR3 protein. The data hold tens of thousands of distinct CDR3 sequences, with approximately 12% observed a single time. Time point here: patch test 3, about 24 weeks after DPC sensitization. The treatment: therapeutic diphenylcyclopropenone sensitization with weekly scalp DPC. Unfractionated whole blood was the source of the extracted total RNA. The input for sequencing was whole blood, taken in connection with sensitization to the hapten diphenylcyclopropenone (DPC). The receptors originated from a woman between 40 and 55 years old with alopecia areata. Some clones in this sample may be carry-over from other donors' samples.

This clonotype was counted a few times. The chain carries TRBV2 and TRBJ2-1, with D hard to call. Between the trimmed V and J ends, which lost 5 bases and 12 bases, there was a span of 11 bases. Germline V gives CDR1 SNHLY, CDR2 FYNNEI. This CDR3 is built from 11 residues. For the CDR3, the DNA is TGTGCCAGCAGTCGCGCCATCGGGCAGTTCTTC. It codes for CASSRAIGQFF. Using reference TRBV2 and TRBJ2-1 for the parts outside the CDR3, the full variable domain is EPEVTQTPSHQVTQMGQEVILRCVPISNHLYFYWYRQILGQKVEFLVSFYNNEISEKSEIFDDQFSVERPDGSNFTLKIRSTKLEDSAMYFCASSRAIGQFFGPGTRLTVL.

This chain links TRBV29-1 with TRBJ1-3; no reliable D call. Germline V gene data show CDR1 as SQVTM and CDR2 as ANQGSEA. Trimming cost V 1 base and J 3 bases, with 7 bases left between them. CDR3 size: 13 residues. The CDR3 sequence: CSVEGGFGNTIYF. As DNA, the CDR3 is TGCAGCGTTGAAGGCGGGTTTGGAAACACCATATATTTT.